This T cell receptor (beta chain) was found in a study of blood T cell repertoires in COVID-19. The repertoire was sequenced with immunoSEQ multiplex PCR; TCRdb's copy has only in-frame clones and lacks some. The table shows roughly 310,000 clones, with approximately 87% occurring only once. This CDR3 contains 16 residues. CDR1 and CDR2 from the germline V gene are SGDLS and YYNGEE. V lost 0 bases to trimming and J lost 3 bases; unmatched junction nucleotides: 6. This TCR was recovered from a woman in her twenties or thirties with COVID-19, enrolled during active disease. The genes are TRBV9 and TRBJ2-1; 7 nucleotides match TRBD1. The sequenced sample was peripheral blood. The CDR3 DNA is TGTGCCAGCAGCGTAGGGGTCAGGGGGAACTACAATGAGCAGTTCTTC. As protein: CASSVGVRGNYNEQFF.